This TCR beta chain was found in a study of T-cell reconstitution after alpha-beta-depleted transplantation in children. V was clipped by 3 bases and J by 10 bases; unmatched bases: 5. From germline, CDR1 is SGHTA and CDR2 FQGNSA. The CDR3 is 15 residues long. This clonotype was picked up a small number of times. During its preparation, the TCRbeta library received unique molecular identifiers. Each CDR3 protein is one row after TCRdb ran MiXCR on the PCR reads. The sample holds approximately 350,000 distinct CDR3 sequences, about a tenth seen once. Here the sequenced sample was PBMCs from the stem cell graft donor, taken from the stem cell graft. The TCR originated in a human donor who donated a stem cell graft to a child with acute lymphoblastic leukemia. The chain combines TRBV7-2 with TRBJ2-1; 14 bases line up with TRBD2. In nucleotides, the CDR3 is TGTGCCAGCAGCTTTACCGGACTAGCGGGGGGCGAGCAGTTCTTC. Its protein product is CASSFTGLAGGEQFF.